A single sample gave rise to the 17 T cell receptor beta chains below, sequenced in a study of control samples from healthy donors and cancer patients. Some clones are missing from TCRdb's copy, which holds only in-frame ones; the method was immunoSEQ multiplex PCR. The sample yields 150,000 to 200,000 clones, about 87% seen once. The sequenced sample consisted of blood. The receptors derive from a man under 40 in good health.

The chain joins TRBV2 to TRBJ1-5, with 9 bases that match TRBD1. Unmatched junction bases numbered 8, after V lost 5 bases and J lost 3 bases. CDR3 size: 16 residues. Germline V gene data show CDR1 as SNHLY and CDR2 as FYNNEI. The chain's CDR3 is CASSSGDRAFNQPQHF. CDR3 nucleotides: TGTGCCAGCAGTTCCGGGGACAGGGCGTTCAATCAGCCCCAGCATTTT.

The J gene is TRBJ1-1, the V gene TRBV12-3 or TRBV12-4, with a weak D call TRBD1 (6 bases). This CDR3 has 13 amino acids. V dropped 7 bases and J dropped 4 bases, with 13 bases sitting between them. The CDR3 coding sequence is TGTGCCAGCATCCTACAGGGCCGCACTGAAGCTTTCTTT. This encodes CASILQGRTEAFF.

The gene calls are TRBV5-1 and TRBJ2-6; no clear D. This CDR3 comprises 15 residues. With 3 bases removed from V and 0 bases from J, the gap between germline ends came to 7 bases. Germline CDR1 reads SGHRS; CDR2 reads YFSETQ. The CDR3 loop reads CASSSDLSGANVLTF. The DNA of the CDR3 is TGCGCCAGCAGCTCGGACCTCTCTGGGGCCAACGTCCTGACTTTC.

The rearrangement uses TRBV2 and TRBJ1-5; D perhaps matches TRBD1 (5 bases). CDR3 length: 14 residues. Trimming cost V 6 bases and J 5 bases, with 14 bases left between them. CDR1 SNHLY and CDR2 FYNNEI come from the germline V gene. The CDR3 DNA follows: TGTGCCAGCAGCGGGACTGATGGGTATCAGCCCCAGCATTTT. Residues: CASSGTDGYQPQHF.

The chain uses TRBV6-1 and TRBJ2-1; D is uncertain. CDR3 size: 14 residues. Germline loops: CDR1 MNHNS, CDR2 SASEGT. Deletions cut 1 base from V and 3 bases from J, with 7 bases between. CDR3 DNA: TGTGCCAGCAGTGAAGGCCAGGTCTACAATGAGCAGTTCTTC. Its protein is CASSEGQVYNEQFF.

The rearrangement joins TRBV18 to TRBJ2-3, with 7 bases that match TRBD1. With V trimmed by 6 bases and J by 5 bases, 5 bases remained unmatched. The germline CDR1 and CDR2 sequences are KGHSH and LQKENI. This CDR3 spans 13 amino acids. Written as DNA, the CDR3 is TGTGCCAGCTCGACAGGGAAAGAAGATACGCAGTATTTT. Translation: CASSTGKEDTQYF.

The V and J genes are TRBV2 and TRBJ1-1; the D is unclear. CDR1 and CDR2 (germline): SNHLY, FYNNEI. Trimming left V 6 bases short and J 7 bases short, with 9 bases between. There are 11 residues in the CDR3. Here the CDR3 reads CASSAYIEAFF. CDR3 sequence (DNA): TGTGCCAGCAGCGCCTACATTGAAGCTTTCTTT.

The chain employs TRBV19 and TRBJ1-1; TRBD1 matches 10 bases. This CDR3 spans 14 amino acids. Germline trimming cut 6 bases from V and 1 base from J; bases unmatched to any gene: 2. Per the germline V gene, CDR1 is LNHDA and CDR2 is SQIVND (reference sequence). The CDR3 protein is CASRRDRGNTEAFF. Written as DNA, the CDR3 is TGTGCCAGTAGGAGGGACAGGGGGAACACTGAAGCTTTCTTT.

This clone was seen more than once but under ten times. The rearrangement uses TRBV5-8 and TRBJ2-5; either TRBD1 or TRBD2 may supply D (5 bases each). Germline values: CDR1 SGHTS, CDR2 YDEGEE. Trimming left V 0 bases short and J 6 bases short, with 12 bases between. The CDR3 totals 14 residues. The CDR3 DNA reads TGTGCCAGCAGCTTGGCCGAGGGGCGAAAGACCCAGTACTTC. This sequence encodes CASSLAEGRKTQYF.

The chain has TRBV24-1 and TRBJ2-1, with 11 bases fitting TRBD2. V dropped 9 bases and J dropped 7; count of bases not matched to a gene: 7. The CDR3 extends over 14 amino acids. Germline CDR1 reads KGHDR; CDR2 reads SFDVKD. CDR3 amino acids: CATSLAGGRNEQFF. The DNA of the CDR3 is TGTGCCACCTCTCTAGCGGGAGGTCGAAATGAGCAGTTCTTC.

Worth noting for this clone: Other DNA variants within this sample encode the same CDR3. V is TRBV6-5 and J is TRBJ1-4, with no clear D. The CDR3 contains 11 residues. CDR1 is MNHEY, CDR2 SVGAGI, per germline. V gave up 6 bases and J gave up 4 bases, with 3 bases separating them. The CDR3 is CASSLNEKLFF. As DNA, the CDR3 is TGTGCCAGCAGCCTTAATGAAAAACTGTTTTTT.

This chain links TRBV7-9 with TRBJ2-3; 10 positions match TRBD2. CDR1 and CDR2 (germline): SEHNR, FQNEAQ (reference sequence). The CDR3 extends over 17 amino acids. The V gene end was trimmed by 4 bases and the J gene end by 4 bases; junction bases not matched to a gene: 11. CDR3 amino acids: CASSSPWGSGRADTQYF. CDR3 nucleotides: TGTGCCAGCAGCTCCCCCTGGGGAAGCGGGAGGGCAGATACGCAGTATTTT.

This clone was found a few times. CDR3 region: CSAPRSLGWFF. The CDR3 DNA is TGCAGTGCTCCCAGGTCGCTAGGCTGGTTCTTC. The rearrangement uses TRBV20-1 and TRBJ2-1; D not certain. This CDR3 is built from 11 residues. Trimming took off 5 bases at V and 15 bases at J, with 17 bases between the two ends. Germline CDR1 is DFQATT and CDR2 is SNEGSKA (reference sequence).

The chain uses TRBV29-1 and TRBJ2-1, with D unresolved. This CDR3 has 11 amino acids. CDR1 and CDR2 (germline): SQVTM, ANQGSEA. Trimming took 7 bases from V and 8 from J, leaving 12 bases between them. The chain's CDR3 is CSALGQDEQFF. CDR3 nucleotides: TGCAGCGCCTTAGGGCAGGATGAGCAGTTCTTC.

This chain uses TRBV28 with TRBJ2-1; D gene unclear. Germline CDR1 reads MDHEN; CDR2 reads SYDVKM. V was trimmed by 6 bases and J by 0 bases, leaving 12 bases between them. The CDR3 spans 15 residues. The CDR3 sequence is CASSTLLFSYNEQFF. The CDR3 DNA follows: TGTGCCAGCAGCACCCTTCTGTTCTCCTACAATGAGCAGTTCTTC.

This sequence joins TRBV24-1 and TRBJ2-1; D gene ambiguous. The V gene lost 5 bases and the J gene lost 6 bases, with 7 bases spanning the gap. The CDR3 contains 12 residues. Germline loops: CDR1 KGHDR, CDR2 SFDVKD. In nucleotides, the CDR3 is TGTGCCACCAGTGTTGAAGTCAATGAGCAGTTCTTC. It yields the protein CATSVEVNEQFF.

This chain connects TRBV5-1 to TRBJ1-6, with 10 bases matching TRBD1. The CDR3 covers 15 residues. Germline V gene data show CDR1 as SGHRS and CDR2 as YFSETQ. V trimming: 4 bases; J trimming: 10 bases; junction bases outside the gene matches: 8. DNA of the CDR3: TGCGCCAGCAGCCCGGACAGGGGGGGTAGGTCACCCCTCCACTTT. This gives the protein CASSPDRGGRSPLHF.